This T cell receptor (beta chain) emerged from a study of cytomegalovirus exposure and HLA in healthy donors. Overall study results and limits: Further analysis was carried out later, and it showed several of the most significant clusters appearing linked to common viral pathogens. Three chains tied to CMV proved CMV antigen-specific in vitro. At a 0.05 false discovery rate, a later analysis found 18,000 or so TCR beta sequences to be associated with HLA alleles. Published work reported that the classifier diagnosed cytomegalovirus status with high specificity and sensitivity.

The PCR employed 60 Vbeta primers together with 13 Jbeta primers. Sequencing was performed with immunoSEQ multiplex PCR; in TCRdb, only in-frame clones are kept and a portion is missing. The profile shows some 130,000 clones, over 75% of them singletons. A remark on this clone: Its antigen is still unknown. The same CDR3 arises from other DNA sequences in this sample as well.

Per germline, CDR1 SGHTA and CDR2 FQGTGA. The CDR3 runs 13 residues. V shed 3 bases and J shed 1 base, with 6 bases lying between them. The source material was PBMCs. The V call is TRBV7-3, the J call TRBJ1-1; D possibly corresponds to TRBD1 (5 bases). This receptor was identified in a woman in her thirties or forties in good health and CMV-seropositive. DNA for the CDR3: TGTGCCAGCAGCTTGCAGGGGAACACTGAAGCTTTCTTT. Translating gives CASSLQGNTEAFF.